One and the same sample provided the 20 T cell receptor beta chains below, sequenced in a study of cytomegalovirus exposure and HLA in healthy donors. Primers for the PCR totalled 60 Vbeta and 13 Jbeta. Some clones are missing from TCRdb's copy, which holds only in-frame ones; the method was immunoSEQ multiplex PCR. The table lists about 92,000 clones, approximately 80% of them singletons. Input material: PBMCs. Receptor source: a man aged 18-30 years in good health and CMV-seronegative.

The rearrangement uses TRBV15 and TRBJ2-5, with 9 bases that match TRBD1. This CDR3 has 14 amino acids. Unmatched junction bases numbered 5, after V lost 4 bases and J lost 5 bases. Germline assignment: CDR1 LNHNV and CDR2 YYDKDF (reference sequence). The DNA of the CDR3 is TGTGCCACCAGCACCCGGACAGGGGATGAGACCCAGTACTTC. This gives the protein CATSTRTGDETQYF.

In regard to this clone: No conserved phenylalanine or tryptophan ends this CDR3, so it is likely a read error. No DNA is shown, since the ends of the CDR3 on it are uncertain; the CDR3 is the one TCRdb lists. J is TRBJ2-7 and V is TRBV25-1; the D call of TRBD2 is as the table states it, not checked on the DNA. The CDR3 is 17 residues long, counting both termini. CDR1 is MGHDK, CDR2 SYGVNS, per germline. The CDR3 loop reads CASSVGGEAMSPTSSTS.

As regards this clone: Mismatch with germline at one junction end may stem from a read error. The chain carries TRBV7-9 and TRBJ1-4, with a possible D match to TRBD1 (6 bases). The CDR3 spans 17 residues. Germline V gene data show CDR1 as SEHNR and CDR2 as FQNEAQ (reference sequence). CDR3 loop: CSSSLELQGRWEEKLFF. CDR3 sequence (DNA): TGTTCCAGCAGCTTAGAGTTACAGGGTCGATGGGAGGAAAAACTGTTTTTT.

The chain has TRBV5-1 and TRBJ2-1, with TRBD2 matching over 8 bases. Germline-derived CDR1 and CDR2 are SGHRS and YFSETQ. The V segment lost 1 base and the J segment 5 bases; nucleotides outside the gene matches: 23. The CDR3 contains 21 residues. The CDR3, as DNA: TGCGCCAGCAGCTTGTCCAGTAAAACCTCAAAAGCGGGGGAACGTCACAATGAGCAGTTCTTC. This translates into CASSLSSKTSKAGERHNEQFF.

The chain is built from TRBV11-2 and TRBJ1-2; D is perhaps TRBD1 (5 bases). The V end lost 7 bases, the J end lost 0 bases, and 15 bases lay between the germline ends. CDR3 length: 15 amino acids. Per the germline V gene, CDR1 is SGHAT and CDR2 is FQNNGV. CDR3 in amino acids: CASTSSDIPNYGYTF. CDR3 in DNA: TGTGCCAGCACTTCCTCGGACATACCTAACTATGGCTACACCTTC.

This clone was found once. The chain couples TRBV5-1 to TRBJ2-7, with 9 bases matching TRBD1. This CDR3 is 14 amino acids long. V trimming: 1 base; J trimming: 2 bases; junction bases outside the gene matches: 1. CDR1 is SGHRS, CDR2 YFSETQ, per germline. This CDR3 reads CASSLRDRAYEQYF. The DNA of the CDR3 is TGCGCCAGCAGCTTGAGGGACAGGGCCTACGAGCAGTACTTC.

The J gene is TRBJ1-3, the V gene TRBV9; D not resolved. The germline V gene encodes CDR1 SGDLS and CDR2 YYNGEE. CDR3 size: 15 residues. Trimming took 4 bases from V and 0 from J, leaving 11 bases between them. Here the CDR3 DNA reads TGTGCCAGCAGCTTGGACGGGAACTCTGGAAACACCATATATTTT. Protein: CASSLDGNSGNTIYF.

This clone was seen a handful of times. The chain links TRBV2 to TRBJ1-3, with TRBD1 matching 8 bases. The length of the CDR3 is 16 residues. Germline values: CDR1 SNHLY, CDR2 FYNNEI. The trim removed 1 base at V and 0 bases at J, leaving 2 bases unmatched. The CDR3 loop reads CASSEGQGSSGNTIYF. The CDR3 region has the DNA TGTGCCAGCAGTGAAGGACAGGGGAGCTCTGGAAACACCATATATTTT.

The chain has TRBV20-1 and TRBJ2-7; possibly TRBD1 for D (6 bases). CDR1 DFQATT and CDR2 SNEGSKA come from the germline V gene (reference sequence). This CDR3 contains 11 residues. V was cut by 6 bases and J by 5 bases, with 11 bases left in between. This chain's CDR3 is CSAPQGHEQYF. The CDR3 region has the DNA TGCAGTGCCCCCCAGGGGCACGAGCAGTACTTC.

This chain uses TRBV7-6 with TRBJ2-7, with 8 positions matching TRBD2. This CDR3 region has 15 residues. Germline-derived CDR1 and CDR2 are SGHVS and FNYEAQ. V lost 3 bases and J lost 5; bases outside the gene matches: 9. In DNA, the CDR3 is TGTGCCAGCAGCTTCCTCCTAACGGGGGGGCACGAGCAGTACTTC. Protein: CASSFLLTGGHEQYF. The full variable domain, rest sourced from reference TRBV7-6 and TRBJ2-7, is GAGVSQSPRYKVTKRGQDVALRCDPISGHVSLYWYRQALGQGPEFLTYFNYEAQQDKSGLPNDRFSAERPEGSISTLTIQRTEQRDSAMYRCASSFLLTGGHEQYFGPGTRLTVT.

This clone has a handful of counts. The rearrangement links TRBV5-1 to TRBJ2-1; 7 bases map to TRBD2. Germline loops: CDR1 SGHRS, CDR2 YFSETQ. V was clipped by 0 bases and J by 12 bases; unmatched bases: 3. This CDR3 has 12 amino acids. CDR3 region: CASSLEWGGQFF. CDR3 coding DNA: TGCGCCAGCAGCTTGGAATGGGGGGGGCAGTTCTTC. The whole variable domain, filled in from reference TRBV5-1 and TRBJ2-1, reads KAGVTQTPRYLIKTRGQQVTLSCSPISGHRSVSWYQQTPGQGLQFLFEYFSETQRNKGNFPGRFSGRQFSNSRSEMNVSTLELGDSALYLCASSLEWGGQFFGPGTRLTVL.

CDR3 sequence: CASSVKGDTEAFF. Here the CDR3 DNA reads TGTGCCAGTAGTGTGAAGGGGGACACTGAAGCTTTCTTT. V is TRBV19 and J is TRBJ1-1; D perhaps matches TRBD1 (6 bases). Trimming cost V 5 bases and J 3 bases, with 10 bases left between them. This CDR3 is built from 13 residues. Germline assignment: CDR1 LNHDA and CDR2 SQIVND (reference sequence).

This chain uses TRBV7-9 with TRBJ1-6; tentatively, D is TRBD1 (6 bases). The length of the CDR3 is 19 residues. V lost 5 bases and J 0 bases, leaving 20 bases between the germline ends. CDR1 is SEHNR, CDR2 FQNEAQ, per germline (reference sequence). CDR3 loop: CASSARQVGPSSYNSPLHF. For the CDR3, the DNA is TGTGCCAGCAGCGCGAGACAGGTCGGCCCTAGCTCCTATAATTCACCCCTCCACTTT.

The chain links TRBV18 to TRBJ1-2; 11 positions match TRBD1. The length of the CDR3 is 13 residues. Germline V CDR1 and CDR2: KGHSH, LQKENI. Trimming took 6 bases from V and 8 from J; bases not matched to a gene: 5. The CDR3 nucleotides are TGTGCCAGCTCGCGGGGACAGGGGGAAGGCTACACCTTC. It is translated as CASSRGQGEGYTF.

This clone was observed a single time. The chain recombines TRBV5-1 with TRBJ2-4, with TRBD1 matching over 11 bases. The CDR3 totals 14 residues. CDR1 and CDR2 (germline): SGHRS, YFSETQ. With 7 bases clipped from V and 8 bases from J, the junction kept 8 bases outside the gene matches. In DNA, the CDR3 is TGCGCCAGCGGAAAGGGACAGGGGGTTTACATTCAGTACTTC. This encodes CASGKGQGVYIQYF.

This chain connects TRBV4-1 to TRBJ1-2; the match to TRBD1 covers 7 bases. Germline V gives CDR1 MGHRA, CDR2 YSYEKL. CDR3 length equals 15 residues. V shed 1 base and J 4 bases; nucleotides not matched to a gene: 6. This CDR3 reads CASSQAEGAVYGYTF. Written as DNA, the CDR3 is TGCGCCAGCAGCCAAGCCGAGGGGGCGGTCTATGGCTACACCTTC.

The V and J genes are TRBV4-1 and TRBJ2-1; TRBD2 is a possible D gene (6 bases). Germline V gene lookup returns CDR1 MGHRA and CDR2 YSYEKL. The CDR3 is 17 residues long. Trimming pared 3 bases from V and 5 bases from J, leaving 20 bases between. This CDR3 reads CASSHPGVVSGNNEQFF. Written as DNA, the CDR3 is TGCGCCAGCAGCCATCCTGGTGTGGTTAGCGGCAACAATGAGCAGTTCTTC.

The V gene is TRBV9, the J gene TRBJ2-3; D may be TRBD1 (6 bases). This CDR3 has 16 residues. Trimming took off 3 bases at V and 3 bases at J, with 17 bases between the two ends. Germline V CDR1 and CDR2: SGDLS, YYNGEE. This chain's CDR3 is CASSGTGIYTTDTQYF. Here the CDR3 DNA reads TGTGCCAGCAGCGGAACAGGGATCTACACGACAGATACGCAGTATTTT.

The chain couples TRBV7-7 to TRBJ2-6; D possibly uses TRBD1 or TRBD2 (5 bases each). CDR1 and CDR2 from the germline V gene are SSHAT and FNYEAQ (reference sequence). CDR3 length: 15 amino acids. The CDR3 DNA reads TGTGCTAGCGCGTCAGGGCCCTCCGGGGCCAACGTCCTGACTTTC. This translates into CASASGPSGANVLTF.

The genes are TRBV9 and TRBJ1-4; the D gene is possibly TRBD1 (5 bases). The V gene's germline CDR1 is SGDLS and CDR2 YYNGEE. The V end was cut by 4 bases, the J end by 2 bases, with 9 bases between. This CDR3 has 14 amino acids. The CDR3: CASSRRGTNEKLFF. The CDR3 DNA reads as TGTGCCAGCAGCCGTCGGGGGACTAATGAAAAACTGTTTTTT.